One T cell receptor (beta chain) is described in this entry. Its specific antigen is unknown. Base qualities were left out, and no much larger clone turns up one base away. RNA was extracted using the RNeasy kit, and roughly 0.45 to 1 microgram was reverse transcribed with random hexamers. The immunoSEQ multiplex PCR assay, which covers 54 Vbeta and 13 Jbeta segments, was used to amplify TCR beta CDR3 regions. Bias from PCR amplification was corrected by using a synthetic template baseline for primer optimization and for computational correction. On the study's bioinformatics: Reads were annotated to V, D and J genes according to IMGT and were analyzed with immunoSEQ Analyzer, with only productive sequences retained. Clonality was calculated as one minus the Shannon entropy normalized by log2 of the number of productive unique sequences. For each patient and control, public and private clones were evaluated within the 100 most prevalent clones. A clone was defined as Susac-specific if it was absent from the healthy and MS cohorts, from some 1,100 published viral clones and from other ImmuneACCESS disease sequences. TCRdb reprocessed the public reads (quality trimming at Q25 with fastp, clone calling with MiXCR) and kept in-frame beta chains. Every distinct CDR3 protein forms one entry, paired with its most common genes and DNA. These V and J calls originate from TCRdb's pipeline instead of the authors' own analysis. The sample contains about 200,000 distinct CDR3 sequences, roughly 92% of them found a single time. Around 0.13% of the sample belongs to the ten largest clones.

This record belongs to a study of CD8 T cells in Susac syndrome (dated by TCRdb to between 2019 and 2020). Regarding the research as a whole: Repertoire sequencing was used to test whether CD8+ T cell activation and differentiation in Susac syndrome was antigen driven. Clonality of the CD8+ T cell repertoire was compared between eleven to twelve healthy donors, approximately 14 Susac syndrome patients and 15 multiple sclerosis patients. Beyond this particular receptor, the publication reports: The TCR sequencing and HLA analysis was acknowledged to have included a relatively small number of individuals.

CDR1 and CDR2 are drawn from the germline V gene (reference sequence): SGHKS, YYEKEE. The V end loses 5 bases and the J end loses 2 bases, and a stretch of 14 bases separates them. Including cysteine and phenylalanine, the CDR3 has 15 amino acids. Of all the DNA, just the CDR3 is kept, 45 bases in frame from base 1. Peripheral blood CD8+ and CD4+ T cells from healthy donors, Susac syndrome patients and multiple sclerosis patients were profiled by high-throughput TCR beta sequencing. Treatment-naive patients with stable or active relapsing-remitting disease fulfilling revised McDonald criteria were used as multiple sclerosis controls. Bulk CD8+ and CD4+ T cells were purified by magnetic negative isolation, while CD8+ TEMRA cells were enriched using FACS. Blood was collected in EDTA tubes and processed within 24 hours, with PBMCs isolated through density gradient centrifugation. PBMCs intended for TCR sequencing were cryopreserved in liquid nitrogen and were subsequently thawed in a 37 degrees C water bath. The sorted or isolated CD4+, CD8+ and CD8+ TEMRA cells reached a purity of at least 90%.

The sequence joins TRBV5-5 to TRBJ1-5; TRBD1 is a possible D gene, resting on 5 matching bases. Material for sequencing was CD8+ T cells from PBMCs. This receptor was obtained from a human donor with multiple sclerosis. This receptor carries the CDR3 CASREGWLGNQPQHF. The DNA sequence reads TGTGCCAGCAGAGAGGGGTGGTTGGGCAATCAGCCCCAGCATTTT.